The clone carrying this T cell receptor beta chain was seen a few times. The antigen remains undetermined. This specimen comes from a study of blood T cells in healthy people across ages. The germline V gene has CDR1 MNHNY and CDR2 SVGAGI (reference sequence). The CDR3 sequence is 15 residues long. Trimming cost V 0 bases and J 4 bases, with 12 bases left between them. Whole-study results and caveats: Conclusively comparing naive with antigen-experienced cells was impossible with unsorted PBMCs. Underestimates were what the diversity estimates from one million T cells were considered to be. Unknown CMV status may confound age-related changes in expanded clones.

Then a second PCR, running roughly 6 to 12 cycles, was carried out with a sample-barcoded 5' primer and a J-beta primer mix. MiXCR was run by TCRdb on the 5' RACE reads, yielding one entry per CDR3 protein. The sample lists around 670,000 distinct CDR3 sequences; around 31% were seen once. Peripheral blood, roughly 9.3 milliliters per donor, was collected. The sequence derives from a woman aged 80 or over in good health. The chain employs TRBV6-6 and TRBJ1-2, with a possible D match to TRBD1 (6 bases). Sequencing was performed on blood. CDR3 amino acids: CASSYSNRAAYGYTF. The DNA for the CDR3 is TGTGCCAGCAGTTACTCGAACAGGGCGGCCTATGGCTACACCTTC.